This T cell receptor beta chain is from a study of T cell changes during pregnancy in multiple sclerosis. Data came from immunoSEQ multiplex PCR; TCRdb stores just in-frame clones and leaves some out. The sample consists of fewer than 110,000 clones, 91% of them appearing once. With 2 bases removed from V and 3 bases from J, the gap between germline ends came to 12 bases. This CDR3 comprises 15 residues. CDR1 is SGHTA, CDR2 FQGTGA, per germline. The chain has TRBV7-3 and TRBJ2-3, with unresolved D. The specimen was peripheral blood, collected in the second trimester of pregnancy. This clonotype was obtained from a female donor with multiple sclerosis, enrolled in a pregnancy study. The CDR3 loop is CASSLHGLQTDTQYF. CDR3 DNA sequence: TGTGCCAGCAGCTTACATGGGCTTCAGACAGATACGCAGTATTTT. Drawing the rest from reference TRBV7-3 and TRBJ2-3, the complete variable domain is GAGVSQTPSNKVTEKGKYVELRCDPISGHTALYWYRQSLGQGPEFLIYFQGTGAADDSGLPNDRFFAVRPEGSVSTLKIQRTERGDSAVYLCASSLHGLQTDTQYFGPGTRLTVL.